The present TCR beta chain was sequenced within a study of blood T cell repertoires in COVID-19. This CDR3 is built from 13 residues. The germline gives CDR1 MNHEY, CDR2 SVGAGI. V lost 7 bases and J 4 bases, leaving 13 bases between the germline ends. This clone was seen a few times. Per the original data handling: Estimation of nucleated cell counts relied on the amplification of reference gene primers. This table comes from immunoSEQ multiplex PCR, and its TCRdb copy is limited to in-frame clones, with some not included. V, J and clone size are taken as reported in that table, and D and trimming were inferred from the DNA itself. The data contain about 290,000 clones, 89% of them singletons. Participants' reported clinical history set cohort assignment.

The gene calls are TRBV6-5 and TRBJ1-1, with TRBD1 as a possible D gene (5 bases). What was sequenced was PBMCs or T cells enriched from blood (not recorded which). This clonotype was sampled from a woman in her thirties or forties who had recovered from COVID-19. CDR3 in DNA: TGTGCCAGCAAAGGGGCGGGATTCACTGAAGCTTTCTTT. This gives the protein CASKGAGFTEAFF.